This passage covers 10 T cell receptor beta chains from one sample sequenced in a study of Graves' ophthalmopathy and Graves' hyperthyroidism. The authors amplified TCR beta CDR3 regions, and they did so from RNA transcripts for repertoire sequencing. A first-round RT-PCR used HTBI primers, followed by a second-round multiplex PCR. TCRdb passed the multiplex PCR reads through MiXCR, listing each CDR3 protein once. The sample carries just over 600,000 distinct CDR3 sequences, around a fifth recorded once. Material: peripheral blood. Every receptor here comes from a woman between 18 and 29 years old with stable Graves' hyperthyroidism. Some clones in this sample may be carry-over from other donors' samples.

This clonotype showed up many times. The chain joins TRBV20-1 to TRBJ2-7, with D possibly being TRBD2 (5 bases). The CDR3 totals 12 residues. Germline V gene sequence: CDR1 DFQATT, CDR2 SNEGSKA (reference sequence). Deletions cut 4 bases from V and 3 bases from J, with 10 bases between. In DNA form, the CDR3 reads TGCAGTGCTAACGGGGAAGGCTACGAGCAGTACTTC. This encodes CSANGEGYEQYF.

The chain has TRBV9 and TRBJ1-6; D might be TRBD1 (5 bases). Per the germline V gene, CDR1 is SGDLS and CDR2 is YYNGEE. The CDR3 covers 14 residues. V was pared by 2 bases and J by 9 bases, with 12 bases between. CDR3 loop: CASSVEEGLSPLHF. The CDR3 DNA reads TGTGCCAGCAGCGTTGAGGAGGGGCTTTCACCCCTCCACTTT.

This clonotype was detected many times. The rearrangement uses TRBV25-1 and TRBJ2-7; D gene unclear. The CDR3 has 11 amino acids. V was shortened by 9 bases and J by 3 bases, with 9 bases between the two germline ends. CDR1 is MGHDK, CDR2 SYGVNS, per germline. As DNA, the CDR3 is TGTGCCAGTTTCAACCTCTACGAGCAGTACTTC. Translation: CASFNLYEQYF.

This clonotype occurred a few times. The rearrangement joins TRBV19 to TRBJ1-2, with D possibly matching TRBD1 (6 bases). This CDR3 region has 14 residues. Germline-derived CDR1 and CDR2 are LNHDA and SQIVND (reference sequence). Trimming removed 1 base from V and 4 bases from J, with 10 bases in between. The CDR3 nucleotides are TGTGCCAGTAGTATAGGCCGGGGGGCCTATGGCTACACCTTC. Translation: CASSIGRGAYGYTF.

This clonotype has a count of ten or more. The CDR3 DNA is TGTGCCAGCAGTACACCTCAGGGGAACACTGAAGCTTTCTTT. As protein: CASSTPQGNTEAFF. The chain has TRBV6-1 and TRBJ1-1; perhaps TRBD1 as D (5 bases). V lost 5 bases and J 1 base, leaving 11 bases between the germline ends. Germline V CDR1 and CDR2: MNHNS, SASEGT. This CDR3 region has 14 residues.

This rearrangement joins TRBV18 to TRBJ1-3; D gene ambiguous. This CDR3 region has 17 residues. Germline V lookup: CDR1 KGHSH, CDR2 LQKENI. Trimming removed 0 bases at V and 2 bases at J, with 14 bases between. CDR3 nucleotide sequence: TGTGCCAGCTCACCACCTTCTGGGAGTCAGGCTGGAAACACCATATATTTT. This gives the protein CASSPPSGSQAGNTIYF.

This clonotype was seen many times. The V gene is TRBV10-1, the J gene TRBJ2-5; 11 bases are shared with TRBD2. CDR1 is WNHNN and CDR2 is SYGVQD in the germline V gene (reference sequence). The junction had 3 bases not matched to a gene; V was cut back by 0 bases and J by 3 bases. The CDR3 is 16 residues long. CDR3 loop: CASSESLAGGKETQYF. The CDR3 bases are TGCGCCAGCAGTGAGTCGTTAGCGGGGGGGAAAGAGACCCAGTACTTC.

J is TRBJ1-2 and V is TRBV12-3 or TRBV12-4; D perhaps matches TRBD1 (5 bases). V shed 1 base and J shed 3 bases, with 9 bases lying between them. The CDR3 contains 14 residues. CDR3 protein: CASSLGVQDYGYTF. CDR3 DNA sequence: TGTGCCAGCAGTTTAGGTGTACAGGACTATGGCTACACCTTC.

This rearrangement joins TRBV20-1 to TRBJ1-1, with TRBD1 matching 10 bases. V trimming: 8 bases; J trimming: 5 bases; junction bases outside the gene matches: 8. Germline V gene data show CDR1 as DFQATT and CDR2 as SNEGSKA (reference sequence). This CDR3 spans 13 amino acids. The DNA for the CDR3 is TGCAGTCCATTGACAGGGGGCTTTACTGAAGCTTTCTTT. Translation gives CSPLTGGFTEAFF.

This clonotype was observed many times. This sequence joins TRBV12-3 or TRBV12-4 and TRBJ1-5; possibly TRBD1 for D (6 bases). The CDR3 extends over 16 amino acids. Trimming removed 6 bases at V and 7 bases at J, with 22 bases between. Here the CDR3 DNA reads TGTGCCAGCAGCCCTGCCAGGACAGACCCGACCCAGCCCCAGCATTTT. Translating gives CASSPARTDPTQPQHF.